The rows below give T cell receptor beta chains drawn from one sample of a study of T cell clonotyping in hematopoietic cell transplantation. TCRdb's table, derived via immunoSEQ multiplex PCR, lists solely in-frame clones and lacks some. The table has about 29,000 clones, roughly 90% seen once. Material: PBMCs, obtained 100 days after allogeneic stem cell transplant. Every receptor here comes from a female patient aged 50 to 65 who had an allogeneic stem cell transplant from a related donor, so the T cells may come from the graft donor. Some clones in this sample may be carry-over from other donors' samples. Both conserved end residues are part of each CDR3. The D gene is left open where the match is weak. Rows give clone size only sometimes, using once, few, many, or a class for an expanded clone.

d_gene	j_gene	abundance	v_gene	CDR3aa	CDR3nt
TRBD1	TRBJ2-1	few	TRBV14	CASSQVDRDGNEQFF	TGTGCCAGCAGCCAAGTGGACAGGGATGGGAATGAGCAGTTCTTC
.	TRBJ1-1	.	TRBV9	CASSVGGLGAHTEAFF	TGTGCCAGCAGCGTAGGGGGTCTGGGGGCGCACACTGAAGCTTTCTTT
TRBD2	TRBJ2-7	.	TRBV5-1	CASSLGTSGVYEQYF	TGCGCCAGCAGCTTGGGGACTAGCGGGGTGTACGAGCAGTACTTC
.	TRBJ1-3	.	TRBV5-1	CASRSEPGNTIYF	TGCGCCAGCAGGTCGGAACCTGGAAACACCATATATTTT
.	TRBJ1-1	.	TRBV10-3	CAISYRALNTEAFF	TGTGCCATCAGTTACAGGGCTTTGAACACTGAAGCTTTCTTT
.	TRBJ2-3	.	TRBV5-6	CASRKLYGGLTDTQYF	TGTGCCAGCAGGAAACTCTACGGGGGGCTCACAGATACGCAGTATTTT
.	TRBJ2-7	.	TRBV2	CASSDTVTYEQYF	TGTGCCAGCAGTGACACCGTAACCTACGAGCAGTACTTC
.	TRBJ2-7	.	TRBV6-9	CASRWTGTYEQYF	TGTGCCAGCAGGTGGACGGGAACCTACGAGCAGTACTTC
.	TRBJ1-6	.	TRBV4-1	CASSQDRSREYNSPLHF	TGCGCCAGCAGCCAAGATAGATCCAGGGAGTATAATTCACCCCTCCACTTT
.	TRBJ1-5	.	TRBV6-5	CASSHRPVPQHF	TGTGCCAGCAGTCACCGCCCGGTTCCCCAGCATTTT
.	TRBJ1-3	.	TRBV7-2	CASSLISGNTIYF	TGTGCCAGCAGCTTAATCTCTGGAAACACCATATATTTT
TRBD1	TRBJ2-7	.	TRBV5-6	CASSSPGQGQVEQYF	TGTGCCAGCAGCTCCCCGGGACAGGGACAAGTCGAGCAGTACTTC
.	TRBJ1-5	.	TRBV5-1	CASSLGGFNQPQHF	TGCGCCAGCAGCTTGGGGGGTTTTAATCAGCCCCAGCATTTT
TRBD1	TRBJ2-5	.	TRBV5-1	CASSLQGDRSQETQYF	TGCGCCAGCAGCTTACAGGGGGATCGATCCCAAGAGACCCAGTACTTC
.	TRBJ1-2	.	TRBV7-9	CASSLARLSMGLGYTF	TGTGCCAGCAGCTTAGCGCGTCTTTCTATGGGACTTGGCTACACCTTC
TRBD1	TRBJ1-5	.	TRBV6-1	CASSDHRGHLNQPQHF	TGTGCCAGCAGTGATCACAGGGGGCACTTGAATCAGCCCCAGCATTTT
.	TRBJ2-7	once	TRBV5-1	CASSLEGYEQYF	TGCGCCAGCAGCTTGGAGGGGTACGAGCAGTACTTC
TRBD1	TRBJ2-7	.	TRBV10-2	CASHATGGTQESQGVVGEQYF	TGCGCCAGCCACGCTACAGGGGGCACCCAAGAGAGCCAGGGTGTGGTCGGCGAGCAGTACTTC
.	TRBJ1-3	.	TRBV11-2	CASSFPGNTIYF	TGTGCCAGCAGCTTTCCCGGAAACACCATATATTTT
.	TRBJ2-7	.	TRBV6-1	CASSGDGTYEQYF	TGTGCCAGCAGTGGGGACGGAACCTACGAGCAGTACTTC
.	TRBJ1-2	.	TRBV6-1	CASSGLTGKEGYTF	TGTGCCAGCAGTGGACTAACAGGGAAAGAAGGCTACACCTTC
TRBD1	TRBJ2-5	.	TRBV19	CAFGRQGAKETQYF	TGTGCCTTCGGCCGGCAGGGGGCTAAGGAGACCCAGTACTTC
.	TRBJ1-2	.	TRBV30	CAWSVLGQLNYGYTF	TGTGCCTGGAGTGTATTAGGACAGCTAAACTATGGCTACACCTTC
.	TRBJ2-7	.	TRBV19	CASSPTRQDVPEQYF	TGTGCCAGTAGTCCAACTAGACAGGATGTCCCCGAGCAGTACTTC
.	TRBJ2-3	.	TRBV13	CASSLRYGTPRLGDTQYF	TGTGCCAGCAGCTTAAGATATGGGACCCCCAGGCTCGGAGATACGCAGTATTTT
TRBD1	TRBJ1-5	.	TRBV14	CASSLGTGGQPQHF	TGTGCCAGCAGCCTTGGGACAGGGGGCCAGCCCCAGCATTTT
TRBD2	TRBJ2-7	.	TRBV4-1	CASSQAGTSPHEQYF	TGCGCCAGCAGCCAAGCCGGGACTAGTCCCCACGAGCAGTACTTC
.	TRBJ1-2	.	TRBV29-1	CVSAGPTYGYTF	TGCGTCAGTGCGGGTCCAACCTATGGCTACACCTTC
.	TRBJ2-3	.	TRBV27	CASAVRHSSTDTQYF	TGTGCCAGCGCAGTTCGACACTCTAGCACAGATACGCAGTATTTT
.	TRBJ2-3	.	TRBV9	CASSVGVGAGTDTQYF	TGTGCCAGCAGCGTAGGGGTCGGGGCGGGCACAGATACGCAGTATTTT
.	TRBJ1-1	.	TRBV28	CASSLPAQGGTEAFF	TGTGCCAGCAGCCTCCCCGCCCAGGGAGGTACTGAAGCTTTCTTT
.	TRBJ2-3	.	TRBV4-2	CASSQDLGGTPSTDTQYF	TGTGCCAGCAGCCAAGATCTTGGTGGGACCCCATCCACAGATACGCAGTATTTT
.	TRBJ1-4	.	TRBV30	CAWSVQGGNEKLFF	TGTGCCTGGAGTGTACAGGGAGGTAATGAAAAACTGTTTTTT
TRBD1	TRBJ2-5	.	TRBV25-1	CASSDQDRRETQYF	TGTGCCAGCAGTGATCAGGACAGGAGGGAGACCCAGTACTTC
.	TRBJ2-7	.	TRBV11-2	CASGIPDRPSYEQYF	TGTGCCAGCGGAATCCCAGACAGGCCCTCCTACGAGCAGTACTTC
TRBD2	TRBJ2-7	.	TRBV27	CAIPGGEQYF	TGTGCCATCCCGGGGGGCGAGCAGTACTTC
.	TRBJ1-4	.	TRBV6-5	CASREGGEKLFF	TGTGCCAGCAGGGAAGGGGGTGAAAAACTGTTTTTT
.	TRBJ2-1	.	TRBV29-1	CSAEGGLYNEQFF	TGCAGCGCTGAGGGGGGACTCTACAATGAGCAGTTCTTC
TRBD2	TRBJ2-3	.	TRBV10-3	CAISAGLAGYYTGTDTQYF	TGTGCCATCAGCGCAGGACTAGCGGGATACTATACCGGCACAGATACGCAGTATTTT
TRBD2	TRBJ2-1	.	TRBV6-1	CASSEAWGLAGGRNEQFF	TGTGCCAGCAGTGAAGCGTGGGGACTAGCGGGGGGTCGGAATGAGCAGTTCTTC
.	TRBJ2-7	.	TRBV6-1	CASSARWAGPNEQYF	TGTGCCAGCAGTGCCCGTTGGGCAGGCCCCAACGAGCAGTACTTC
.	TRBJ2-6	.	TRBV4-1	CASRWVDSGANVLTF	TGCGCCAGCAGATGGGTAGACTCTGGGGCCAACGTCCTGACTTTC
.	TRBJ2-5	.	TRBV4-1	CASSPSDYPPGETQYF	TGCGCCAGCAGCCCCTCGGATTATCCGCCTGGGGAGACCCAGTACTTC
TRBD1	TRBJ2-7	.	TRBV7-9	CASSLLGGQGTDEQYF	TGTGCCAGCAGCCTCCTCGGGGGACAGGGGACTGACGAGCAGTACTTC
TRBD2	TRBJ2-3	.	TRBV5-1	CASSAGLAGGTDTQYF	TGCGCCAGCAGCGCGGGACTAGCGGGGGGGACAGATACGCAGTATTTT